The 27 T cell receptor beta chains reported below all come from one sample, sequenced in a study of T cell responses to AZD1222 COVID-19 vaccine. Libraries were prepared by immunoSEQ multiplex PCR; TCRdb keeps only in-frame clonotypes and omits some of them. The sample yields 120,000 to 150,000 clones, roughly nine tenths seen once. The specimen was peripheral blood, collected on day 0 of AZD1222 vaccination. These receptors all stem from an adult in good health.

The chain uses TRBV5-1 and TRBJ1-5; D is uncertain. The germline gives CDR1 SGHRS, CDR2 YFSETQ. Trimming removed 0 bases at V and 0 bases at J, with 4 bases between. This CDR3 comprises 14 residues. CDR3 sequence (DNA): TGCGCCAGCAGCTTGGGTAATAGCAATCAGCCCCAGCATTTT. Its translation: CASSLGNSNQPQHF. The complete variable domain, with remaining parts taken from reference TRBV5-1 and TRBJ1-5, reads KAGVTQTPRYLIKTRGQQVTLSCSPISGHRSVSWYQQTPGQGLQFLFEYFSETQRNKGNFPGRFSGRQFSNSRSEMNVSTLELGDSALYLCASSLGNSNQPQHFGDGTRLSIL.

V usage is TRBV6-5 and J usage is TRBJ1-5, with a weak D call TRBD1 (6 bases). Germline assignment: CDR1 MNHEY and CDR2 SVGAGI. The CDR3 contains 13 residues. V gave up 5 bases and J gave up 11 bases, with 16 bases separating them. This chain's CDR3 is CASSTQGIVTQHF. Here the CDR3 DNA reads TGTGCCAGCAGTACACAGGGAATTGTGACCCAGCATTTT.

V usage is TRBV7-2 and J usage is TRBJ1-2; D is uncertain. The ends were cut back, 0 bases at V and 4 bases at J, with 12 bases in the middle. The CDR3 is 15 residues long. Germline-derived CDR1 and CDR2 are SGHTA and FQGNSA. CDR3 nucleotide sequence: TGTGCCAGCAGCTTAGCGGAGACTGCCGCCTATGGCTACACCTTC. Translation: CASSLAETAAYGYTF.

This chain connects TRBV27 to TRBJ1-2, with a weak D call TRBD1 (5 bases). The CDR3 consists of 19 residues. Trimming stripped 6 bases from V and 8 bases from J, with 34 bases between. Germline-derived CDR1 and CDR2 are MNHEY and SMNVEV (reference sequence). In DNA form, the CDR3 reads TGTGCCAGCAGGTCAAAGAGGAATTCAGGTTCCCCGGGGGTGAGGGGCTACACCTTC. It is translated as CASRSKRNSGSPGVRGYTF.

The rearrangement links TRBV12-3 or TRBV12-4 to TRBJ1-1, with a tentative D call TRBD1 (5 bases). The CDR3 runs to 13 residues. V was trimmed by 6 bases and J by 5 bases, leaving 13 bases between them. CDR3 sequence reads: CASSPRGVTEAFF. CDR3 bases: TGTGCCAGCAGCCCTCGGGGGGTGACTGAAGCTTTCTTT.

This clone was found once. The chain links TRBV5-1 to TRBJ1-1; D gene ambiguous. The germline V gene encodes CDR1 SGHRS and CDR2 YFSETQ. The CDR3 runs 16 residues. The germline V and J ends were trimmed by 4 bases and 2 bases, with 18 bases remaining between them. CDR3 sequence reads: CASSLEGISINTEAFF. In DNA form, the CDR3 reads TGCGCCAGCAGCCTCGAAGGCATTTCGATCAACACTGAAGCTTTCTTT. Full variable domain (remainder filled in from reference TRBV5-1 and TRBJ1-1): KAGVTQTPRYLIKTRGQQVTLSCSPISGHRSVSWYQQTPGQGLQFLFEYFSETQRNKGNFPGRFSGRQFSNSRSEMNVSTLELGDSALYLCASSLEGISINTEAFFGQGTRLTVV.

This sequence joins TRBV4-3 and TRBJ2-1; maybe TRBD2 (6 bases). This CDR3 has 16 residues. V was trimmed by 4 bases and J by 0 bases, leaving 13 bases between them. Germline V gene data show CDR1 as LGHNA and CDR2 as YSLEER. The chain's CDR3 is CASSRRKAGSYNEQFF. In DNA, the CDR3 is TGCGCCAGCAGCCGTCGAAAAGCGGGCTCCTACAATGAGCAGTTCTTC.

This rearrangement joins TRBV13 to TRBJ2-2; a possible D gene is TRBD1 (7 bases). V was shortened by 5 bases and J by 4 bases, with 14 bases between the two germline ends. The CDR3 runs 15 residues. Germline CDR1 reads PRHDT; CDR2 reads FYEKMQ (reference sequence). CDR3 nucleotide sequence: TGTGCCAGCAGCCTAAGACAGGGAGGCACCGGGGAGCTGTTTTTT. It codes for CASSLRQGGTGELFF. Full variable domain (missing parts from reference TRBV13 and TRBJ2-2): AAGVIQSPRHLIKEKRETATLKCYPIPRHDTVYWYQQGPGQDPQFLISFYEKMQSDKGSIPDRFSAQQFSDYHSELNMSSLELGDSALYFCASSLRQGGTGELFFGEGSRLTVL.

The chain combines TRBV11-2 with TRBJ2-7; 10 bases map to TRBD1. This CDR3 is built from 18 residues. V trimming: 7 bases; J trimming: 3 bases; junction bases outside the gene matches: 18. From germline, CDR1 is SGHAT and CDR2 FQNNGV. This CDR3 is CASTRWGAGTGANYEQYF. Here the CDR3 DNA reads TGTGCCAGCACCCGATGGGGGGCAGGGACAGGGGCCAACTACGAGCAGTACTTC.

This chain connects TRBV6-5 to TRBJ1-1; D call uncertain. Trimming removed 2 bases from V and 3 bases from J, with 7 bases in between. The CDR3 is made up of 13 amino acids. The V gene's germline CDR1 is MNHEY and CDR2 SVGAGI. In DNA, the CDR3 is TGTGCCAGCAGTTACCTCCGGGACACTGAAGCTTTCTTT. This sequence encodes CASSYLRDTEAFF.

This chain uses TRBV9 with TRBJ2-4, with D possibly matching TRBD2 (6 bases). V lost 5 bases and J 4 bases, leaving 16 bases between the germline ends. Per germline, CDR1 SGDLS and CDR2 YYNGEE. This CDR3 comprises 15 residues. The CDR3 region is CASSRGGAEKNIQYF. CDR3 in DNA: TGTGCCAGCAGTCGTGGAGGGGCGGAGAAAAACATTCAGTACTTC.

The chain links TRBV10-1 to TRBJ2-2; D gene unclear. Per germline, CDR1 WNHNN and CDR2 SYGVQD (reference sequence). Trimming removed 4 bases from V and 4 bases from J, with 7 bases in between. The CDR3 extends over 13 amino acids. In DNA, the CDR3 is TGCGCCAGCAGTGCAGTCCTCACCGGGGAGCTGTTTTTT. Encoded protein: CASSAVLTGELFF.

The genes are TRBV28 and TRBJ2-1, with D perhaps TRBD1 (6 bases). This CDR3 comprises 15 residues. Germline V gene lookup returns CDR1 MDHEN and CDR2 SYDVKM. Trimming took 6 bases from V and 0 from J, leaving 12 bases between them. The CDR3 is CASRTQGPSYNEQFF. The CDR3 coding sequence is TGTGCCAGCAGAACGCAGGGGCCCTCCTACAATGAGCAGTTCTTC.

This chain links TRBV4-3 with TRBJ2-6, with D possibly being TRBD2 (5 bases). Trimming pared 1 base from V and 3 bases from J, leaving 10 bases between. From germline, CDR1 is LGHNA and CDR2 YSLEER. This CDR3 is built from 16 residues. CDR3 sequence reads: CASSQGTGGGANVLTF. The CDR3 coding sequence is TGCGCCAGCAGCCAAGGGACTGGCGGTGGGGCCAACGTCCTGACTTTC.

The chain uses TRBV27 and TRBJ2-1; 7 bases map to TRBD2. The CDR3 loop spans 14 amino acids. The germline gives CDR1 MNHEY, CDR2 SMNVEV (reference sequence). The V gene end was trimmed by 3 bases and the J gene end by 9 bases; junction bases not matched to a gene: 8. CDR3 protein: CASSFNPSGTEQFF. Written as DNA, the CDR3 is TGTGCCAGCAGTTTCAACCCTAGCGGAACTGAGCAGTTCTTC.

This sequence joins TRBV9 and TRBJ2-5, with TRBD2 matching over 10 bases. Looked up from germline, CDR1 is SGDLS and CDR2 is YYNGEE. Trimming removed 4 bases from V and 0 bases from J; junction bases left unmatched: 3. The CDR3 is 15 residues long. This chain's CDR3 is CASSSGRAYQETQYF. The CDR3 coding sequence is TGTGCCAGCAGCAGCGGGAGGGCCTACCAAGAGACCCAGTACTTC.

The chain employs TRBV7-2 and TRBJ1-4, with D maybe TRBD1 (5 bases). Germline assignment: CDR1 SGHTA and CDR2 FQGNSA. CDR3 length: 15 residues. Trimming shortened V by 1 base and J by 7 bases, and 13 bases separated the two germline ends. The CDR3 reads CASSLGGAGSEKLFF. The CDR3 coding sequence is TGTGCCAGCAGCTTAGGAGGGGCTGGGAGTGAAAAACTGTTTTTT. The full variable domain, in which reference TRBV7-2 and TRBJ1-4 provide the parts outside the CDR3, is GAGVSQSPSNKVTEKGKDVELRCDPISGHTALYWYRQSLGQGLEFLIYFQGNSAPDKSGLPSDRFSAERTGGSVSTLTIQRTQQEDSAVYLCASSLGGAGSEKLFFGSGTQLSVL.

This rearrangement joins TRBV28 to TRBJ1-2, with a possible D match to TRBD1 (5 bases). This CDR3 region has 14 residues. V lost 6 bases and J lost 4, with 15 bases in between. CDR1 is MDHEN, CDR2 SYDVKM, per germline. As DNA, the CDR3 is TGTGCCAGCAGAGAAACGTCGGGGCGCTATGGCTACACCTTC. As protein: CASRETSGRYGYTF.

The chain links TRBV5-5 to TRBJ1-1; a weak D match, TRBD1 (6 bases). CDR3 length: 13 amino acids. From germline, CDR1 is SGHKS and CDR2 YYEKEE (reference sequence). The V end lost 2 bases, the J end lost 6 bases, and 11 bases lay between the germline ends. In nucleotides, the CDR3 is TGTGCCAGCAGCTTATACGGGACACCTGAAGCTTTCTTT. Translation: CASSLYGTPEAFF.

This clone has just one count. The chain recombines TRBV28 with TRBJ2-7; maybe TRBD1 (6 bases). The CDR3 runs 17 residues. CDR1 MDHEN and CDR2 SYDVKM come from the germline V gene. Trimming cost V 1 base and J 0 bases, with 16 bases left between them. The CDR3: CASSLSWTVGSSYEQYF. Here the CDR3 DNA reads TGTGCCAGCAGTTTATCCTGGACAGTTGGAAGCTCCTACGAGCAGTACTTC.

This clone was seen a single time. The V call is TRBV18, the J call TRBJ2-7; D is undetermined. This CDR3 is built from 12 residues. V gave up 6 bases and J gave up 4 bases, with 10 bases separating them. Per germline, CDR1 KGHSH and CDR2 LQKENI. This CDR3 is CASSEVGYEQYF. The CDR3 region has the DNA TGTGCCAGCTCCGAGGTAGGATACGAGCAGTACTTC.

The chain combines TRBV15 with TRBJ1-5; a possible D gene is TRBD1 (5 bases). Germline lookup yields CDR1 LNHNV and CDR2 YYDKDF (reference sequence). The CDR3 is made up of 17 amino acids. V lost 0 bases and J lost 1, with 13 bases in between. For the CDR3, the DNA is TGTGCCACCAGCAGAGATTATCGTGGGGACAGCAATCAGCCCCAGCATTTT. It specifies CATSRDYRGDSNQPQHF.

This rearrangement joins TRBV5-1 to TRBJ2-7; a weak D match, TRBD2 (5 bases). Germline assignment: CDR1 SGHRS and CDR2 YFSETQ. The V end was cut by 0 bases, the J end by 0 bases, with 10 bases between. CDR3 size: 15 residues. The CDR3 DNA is TGCGCCAGCAGCTTGGGCAGACTACACTCCTACGAGCAGTACTTC. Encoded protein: CASSLGRLHSYEQYF.

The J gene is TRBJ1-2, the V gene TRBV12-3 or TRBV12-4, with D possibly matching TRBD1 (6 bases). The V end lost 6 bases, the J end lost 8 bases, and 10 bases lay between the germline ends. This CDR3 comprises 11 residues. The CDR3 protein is CASRRGQGYTF. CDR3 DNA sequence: TGTGCCAGCAGACGGGGGCAAGGCTACACCTTC.

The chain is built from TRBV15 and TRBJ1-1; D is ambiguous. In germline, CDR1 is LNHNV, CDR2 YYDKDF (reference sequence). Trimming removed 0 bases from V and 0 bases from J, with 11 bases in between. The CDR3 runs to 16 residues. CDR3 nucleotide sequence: TGTGCCACCAGCAGAGATTATGCGGGTATGAACACTGAAGCTTTCTTT. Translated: CATSRDYAGMNTEAFF.

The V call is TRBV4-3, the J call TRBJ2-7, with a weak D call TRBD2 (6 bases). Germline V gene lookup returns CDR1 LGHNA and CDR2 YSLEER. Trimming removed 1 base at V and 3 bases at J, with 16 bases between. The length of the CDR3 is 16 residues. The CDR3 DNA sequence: TGCGCCAGCAGCCAAGGTCCGGCTAGCGTCCTCTACGAGCAGTACTTC. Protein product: CASSQGPASVLYEQYF.

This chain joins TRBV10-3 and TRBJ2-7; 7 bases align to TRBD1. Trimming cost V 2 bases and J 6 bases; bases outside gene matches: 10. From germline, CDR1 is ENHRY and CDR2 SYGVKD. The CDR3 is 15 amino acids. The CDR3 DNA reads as TGTGCCATCAGTGAGGGTCGACAGGGCTCAACCGAGCAGTACTTC. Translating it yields CAISEGRQGSTEQYF.